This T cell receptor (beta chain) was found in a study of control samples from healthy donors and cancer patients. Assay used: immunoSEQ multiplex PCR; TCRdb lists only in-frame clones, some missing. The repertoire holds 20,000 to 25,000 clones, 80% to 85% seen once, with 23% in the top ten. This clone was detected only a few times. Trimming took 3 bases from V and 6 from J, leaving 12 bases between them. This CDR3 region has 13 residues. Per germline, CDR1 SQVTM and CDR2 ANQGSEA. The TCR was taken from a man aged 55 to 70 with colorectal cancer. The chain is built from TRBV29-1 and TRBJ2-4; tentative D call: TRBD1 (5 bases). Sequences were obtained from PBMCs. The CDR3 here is CSVEDNSLNIQYF. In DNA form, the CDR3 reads TGCAGCGTTGAGGACAACTCCCTAAACATTCAGTACTTC.